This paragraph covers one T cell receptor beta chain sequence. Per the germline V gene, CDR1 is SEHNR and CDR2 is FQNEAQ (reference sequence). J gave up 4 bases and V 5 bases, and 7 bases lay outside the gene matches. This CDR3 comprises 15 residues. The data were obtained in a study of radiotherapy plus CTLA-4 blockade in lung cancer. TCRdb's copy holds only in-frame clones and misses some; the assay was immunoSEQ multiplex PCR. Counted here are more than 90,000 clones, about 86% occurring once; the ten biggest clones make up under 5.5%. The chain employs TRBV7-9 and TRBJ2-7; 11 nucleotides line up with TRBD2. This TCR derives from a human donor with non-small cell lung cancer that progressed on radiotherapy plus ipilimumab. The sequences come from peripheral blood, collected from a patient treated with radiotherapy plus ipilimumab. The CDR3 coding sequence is TGTGCCAGCAGCCGAGGGACTAGCGGAGGGTACGAGCAGTACTTC. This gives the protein CASSRGTSGGYEQYF.